A single sample gave rise to the 8 T cell receptor beta chains below, sequenced in a study of T cell responses to AZD1222 COVID-19 vaccine. The repertoire was sequenced with immunoSEQ multiplex PCR; TCRdb's copy has only in-frame clones and lacks some. The table includes 110,000 to 150,000 clones, roughly 90% detected once. Sequenced here: peripheral blood, sampled on day 0 of AZD1222 vaccination. Every receptor here comes from an adult in good health.

In its sample, this clone was seen a few times. The chain couples TRBV11-2 to TRBJ1-1; possibly TRBD1 for D (5 bases). The CDR3 extends over 13 amino acids. Germline V gene lookup returns CDR1 SGHAT and CDR2 FQNNGV. Trimming pared 4 bases from V and 6 bases from J, leaving 12 bases between. The CDR3 loop is CASSSLKGPEAFF. The CDR3 DNA reads TGTGCCAGCAGCTCTCTGAAGGGGCCTGAAGCTTTCTTT. The whole variable domain, remainder taken from reference TRBV11-2 and TRBJ1-1, is EAGVAQSPRYKIIEKRQSVAFWCNPISGHATLYWYQQILGQGPKLLIQFQNNGVVDDSQLPKDRFSAERLKGVDSTLKIQPAKLEDSAVYLCASSSLKGPEAFFGQGTRLTVV.

The V and J genes are TRBV6-6 and TRBJ2-7; TRBD1 agrees at 7 bases. Germline V CDR1 and CDR2: MNHNY, SVGAGI (reference sequence). The CDR3 has 13 residues. J lost 0 bases, V lost 8 bases, and 4 bases had no gene match. CDR3 residues: CASGDRPSYEQYF. The CDR3 region has the DNA TGTGCCAGCGGGGACAGACCCTCCTACGAGCAGTACTTC.

The V call is TRBV30, the J call TRBJ1-5, with D perhaps TRBD1 (6 bases). The germline V gene has CDR1 GTSNPN and CDR2 SVGIG (reference sequence). The V gene lost 3 bases and the J gene lost 4 bases, with 13 bases spanning the gap. The CDR3 spans 14 residues. The CDR3, as DNA: TGTGCCTGGAGCAGGGGATCCCGTAATCAGCCCCAGCATTTT. This translates into CAWSRGSRNQPQHF.

The chain employs TRBV2 and TRBJ2-2, with 7 bases matching TRBD2. The CDR3 sequence is 12 residues long. Germline V lookup: CDR1 SNHLY, CDR2 FYNNEI. V was clipped by 11 bases and J by 2 bases; unmatched bases: 2. The CDR3 DNA follows: TGTGCCCGGGGGGAAAACACCGGGGAGCTGTTTTTT. Its translation is CARGENTGELFF.

The chain combines TRBV29-1 with TRBJ1-1, with D maybe TRBD1 (5 bases). The germline V gene encodes CDR1 SQVTM and CDR2 ANQGSEA. CDR3 length: 13 residues. Trimming removed 7 bases from V and 3 bases from J, with 15 bases in between. The CDR3 DNA reads as TGCAGCGGGCGGGACGGTGAATACACTGAAGCTTTCTTT. It codes for CSGRDGEYTEAFF.

The chain links TRBV6-2 or TRBV6-3 to TRBJ1-6; D is ambiguous. Germline V gene data show CDR1 as MNHEY and CDR2 as SVGEGT. V was trimmed by 2 bases and J by 8 bases, leaving 10 bases between them. CDR3 length: 14 amino acids. CDR3 sequence: CASSYLPGDSPLHF. The CDR3 DNA sequence: TGTGCCAGCAGTTACCTACCCGGGGATTCACCCCTCCACTTT.

The chain couples TRBV7-2 to TRBJ2-1, with D unresolved. V lost 5 bases and J lost 4, with 12 bases in between. CDR3 length: 14 residues. CDR1 SGHTA and CDR2 FQGNSA come from the germline V gene. The chain's CDR3 is CASSPHWMYNEQFF. The CDR3 DNA reads as TGTGCCAGCAGCCCCCATTGGATGTACAATGAGCAGTTCTTC. The whole variable domain, remainder taken from reference TRBV7-2 and TRBJ2-1, is GAGVSQSPSNKVTEKGKDVELRCDPISGHTALYWYRQSLGQGLEFLIYFQGNSAPDKSGLPSDRFSAERTGGSVSTLTIQRTQQEDSAVYLCASSPHWMYNEQFFGPGTRLTVL.

The chain has TRBV19 and TRBJ2-7; D perhaps matches TRBD1 (5 bases). Germline assignment: CDR1 LNHDA and CDR2 SQIVND (reference sequence). The CDR3 is made up of 15 amino acids. V shed 2 bases and J shed 6 bases, with 17 bases lying between them. The CDR3 region is CASSITGETGIEQYF. CDR3 DNA sequence: TGTGCCAGTAGTATAACTGGCGAAACAGGAATCGAGCAGTACTTC.